These T cell receptor beta chains were read from a single sample in a study of T cell repertoires in cytomegalovirus infection. These receptors lack a known antigen. TCRdb re-called the reads through MiXCR, storing one row per CDR3 protein. Here the sample spans a few hundred thousand distinct CDR3 sequences, around 30% being singletons. The source material was cultured PBMCs, sampled from culture after CMV antigen stimulation. These receptors all stem from a human donor in good health (CMV status not recorded). Some clones in this sample may be carry-over from other donors' samples. Each CDR3 is given with its conserved first and last residue. A D gene is named only where the DNA matches it firmly. Size is omitted from some rows. Given values are once, few, many or a class for expanded clones.

V gene,J gene,clone size,D gene,CDR3 protein,CDR3 DNA
TRBV20-1,TRBJ2-5,-,TRBD2,CSARPPGGLAGVQETQYF,TGCAGTGCTAGACCCCCGGGAGGACTAGCGGGAGTTCAAGAGACCCAGTACTTC
TRBV29-1,TRBJ2-6,-,-,CSVDGPSGANVPTF,TGCAGCGTGGATGGACCCTCTGGGGCCAACGTCCCGACTTTC
TRBV11-2,TRBJ2-5,-,-,CASSSALQETQYF,TGTGCCAGCAGTTCGGCGCTACAAGAGACCCAGTACTTC
TRBV7-6,TRBJ1-1,-,TRBD1,CASSPDRGVFTEAFF,TGTGCCAGCAGCCCCGACAGGGGGGTATTTACTGAAGCTTTCTTT
TRBV7-2,TRBJ2-7,many,TRBD2,CASSANRGDFGTSNYEQYF,TGTGCCAGCAGTGCGAACCGGGGGGATTTCGGGACTAGCAACTACGAGCAGTACTTC
TRBV12-3/TRBV12-4,TRBJ2-1,-,-,CASSPGQFF,TGTGCCAGCAGCCCCGGGCAGTTCTTC
TRBV20-1,TRBJ1-5,few,-,CSANAHRVEAQPQHF,TGCAGTGCTAACGCGCACAGGGTCGAGGCTCAGCCCCAGCATTTT
TRBV28,TRBJ2-3,few,-,CASSSRDSSF,TGTGCCAGCAGTTCCCGGGACTCCTCTTTT
TRBV7-6,TRBJ2-4,few,TRBD1,CASSLLDGTGGVGNIQYF,TGTGCCAGCAGCCTACTAGACGGGACAGGGGGCGTCGGAAACATTCAGTACTTC
TRBV25-1,TRBJ2-1,-,-,CASRGTGEYNEQFF,TGTGCCAGCAGGGGGACTGGCGAATACAATGAGCAGTTCTTC
TRBV5-6,TRBJ1-5,-,-,CASSYGGGYSNQPQHF,TGTGCCAGCAGCTATGGTGGAGGGTATAGCAATCAGCCCCAGCATTTT
TRBV28,TRBJ2-5,-,TRBD2,CASSPGTSDALYF,TGTGCCAGCAGTCCCGGGACTAGCGACGCCCTCTACTTC
TRBV6-2/TRBV6-3,TRBJ2-7,few,TRBD1,CASNGQDYEQYF,TGTGCCAGCAATGGACAGGACTACGAGCAGTACTTC
TRBV7-2,TRBJ1-6,few,-,CASSERPNGDSPLHF,TGTGCCAGCAGCGAAAGGCCAAATGGTGATTCACCCCTCCACTTT
TRBV6-2/TRBV6-3,TRBJ2-1,-,-,CASMQGLYNEQFF,TGTGCCAGCATGCAGGGGCTGTACAATGAGCAGTTCTTC
TRBV25-1,TRBJ2-5,few,TRBD1,CASRRSTGDFETQYF,TGTGCCAGCAGGAGGTCGACAGGGGACTTTGAGACCCAGTACTTC
TRBV7-8,TRBJ2-7,-,TRBD2,CASRLAWGGNEQYF,TGTGCCAGCAGGCTAGCTTGGGGGGGGAACGAGCAGTACTTC
TRBV7-9,TRBJ2-7,-,-,CASSPSGYSSYEQYF,TGTGCCAGCAGCCCCAGCGGGTACTCCTCCTACGAGCAGTACTTC
TRBV6-2/TRBV6-3,TRBJ2-5,-,TRBD2,CAGGEILTSGSGETQYF,TGTGCCGGAGGGGAAATTTTGACTAGCGGGAGTGGAGAGACCCAGTACTTC
TRBV3-1,TRBJ2-3,-,TRBD2,CASSPTAGGSDTQYF,TGTGCCAGCAGCCCCACGGCGGGAGGTTCCGATACGCAGTATTTT
TRBV7-2,TRBJ2-1,many,-,CASSPGTGAYNEQFF,TGTGCCAGCAGCCCCGGGACTGGAGCCTACAATGAGCAGTTCTTC
TRBV7-2,TRBJ2-3,few,TRBD2,CASSWGLAPRTDTQYF,TGTGCCAGCAGCTGGGGACTAGCCCCACGCACAGATACGCAGTATTTT
TRBV6-2/TRBV6-3,TRBJ2-1,few,TRBD2,CASSPTPLAGGYNEQFF,TGTGCCAGCAGCCCTACCCCCCTAGCGGGAGGGTACAATGAGCAGTTCTTC
TRBV7-2,TRBJ1-2,few,-,CASSLDGVGGYTF,TGTGCCAGCAGCTTAGACGGGGTAGGGGGCTACACCTTC